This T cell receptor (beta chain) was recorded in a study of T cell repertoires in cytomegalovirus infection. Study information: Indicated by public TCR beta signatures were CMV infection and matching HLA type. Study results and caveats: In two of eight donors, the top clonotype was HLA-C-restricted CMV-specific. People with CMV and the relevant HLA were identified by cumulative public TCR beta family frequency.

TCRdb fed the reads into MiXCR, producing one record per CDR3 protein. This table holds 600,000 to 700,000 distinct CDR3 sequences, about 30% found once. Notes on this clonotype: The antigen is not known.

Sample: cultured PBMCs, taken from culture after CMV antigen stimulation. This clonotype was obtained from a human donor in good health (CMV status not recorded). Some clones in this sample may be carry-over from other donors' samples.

The CDR3 spells CASSLRSVNTGELFF. CDR3 sequence (DNA): TGTGCCAGCAGCTTGCGCTCGGTGAACACCGGGGAGCTGTTTTTT. The genes are TRBV7-9 and TRBJ2-2; no definite D call. Germline CDR1 SEHNR, CDR2 FQNEAQ (reference sequence). V lost 3 bases and J 1 base, leaving 9 bases between the germline ends. There are 15 residues in the CDR3.